Reported below is one TCR beta chain. Its matching antigen is unknown. This sample was included in a study of cytomegalovirus exposure and HLA in healthy donors. For the study at large: Inside one of the first data releases sat around 80 million unique TCRs taken from HLA-typed donors. Findings and caveats of the study: A few V segments could not be told apart, such as TRBV6-2 and TRBV6-3, and were left out. Trimming of TCR beta V- and J-genes showed a link, identified in a later analysis, to a missense DCLRE1C variant.

PCR was performed using 60 Vbeta and 13 Jbeta primers. Method: immunoSEQ multiplex PCR; TCRdb's copy keeps in-frame clones and lacks some. This sample yields approximately 210,000 clones, of which around 79% are seen a single time; approximately 0.4% belongs to the top ten. CDR1 and CDR2 from the germline V gene are MNHEY and SVGAGI. The CDR3 covers 12 residues. V was trimmed by 6 bases and J by 12 bases, leaving 15 bases between them. The receptor was derived from a male donor in good health and CMV-seropositive. The J gene is TRBJ2-1, the V gene TRBV6-5; possibly TRBD1 for D (6 bases). The specimen was PBMCs. The CDR3 bases are TGTGCCAGCAGCAACAGGGAATTGTGGCAGTTCTTC. This gives the protein CASSNRELWQFF.